This TCR beta chain derives from a study of shared clonotypes between healthy human individuals. The study, taken as a whole, reports: In several donors, approximately 5% of naive CD4 clonotypes appeared in common.

Profiling relied on immunoSEQ multiplex PCR, and the TCRdb table lists in-frame clones only, not all of them. This table has about 1 million clones, about 74% appearing once. This clone was detected only once. What it binds is unknown. The clonotype was recovered from a man younger than 35 in good health. The sequenced material came from memory CD4+ T cells sorted from blood. The subset denotes: CD45RA-negative fraction.

CDR3 nucleotides: TGTGCCAGCAGGCCCGACAGGGGCCCCTATGGCTACACCTTC. It codes for CASRPDRGPYGYTF. The chain employs TRBV2 and TRBJ1-2, with 8 bases that match TRBD1. With 6 bases clipped from V and 4 bases from J, the junction kept 7 bases outside the gene matches. The CDR3 loop spans 14 amino acids. The germline gives CDR1 SNHLY, CDR2 FYNNEI. Drawing the rest from reference TRBV2 and TRBJ1-2, the complete variable domain is EPEVTQTPSHQVTQMGQEVILRCVPISNHLYFYWYRQILGQKVEFLVSFYNNEISEKSEIFDDQFSVERPDGSNFTLKIRSTKLEDSAMYFCASRPDRGPYGYTFGSGTRLTVV.